This T cell receptor beta chain is from a study of blood T cell repertoires in COVID-19. Study as a whole: Acute-phase and convalescent COVID-19 samples originated in the United States, Italy and Spain. In each case, the material was cDNA or gDNA derived from T cells, B-cell-depleted T cells, or PBMCs.

Germline CDR1 and CDR2: MNHEY and SMNVEV (reference sequence). CDR3 length: 15 residues. V was trimmed by 4 bases and J by 6 bases, leaving 15 bases between them. Per the original data handling: Nucleated cell counts were estimated from reference gene primer amplification. Only in-frame clones appear in the TCRdb table, and some are missing; sequencing was by immunoSEQ multiplex PCR. The V and J calls and clone size come from that table; D and trimming were worked out from the DNA. The sample consists of 55,000 to 90,000 clones, around 89% of them appearing once. The TCR comes from a human donor in a cohort sampled during active COVID-19. Material: peripheral blood. The rearrangement links TRBV27 to TRBJ2-2; no reliable D call. CDR3 DNA: TGTGCCAGCAGTTCGGTCTGGAGCATATCCGGGGAGCTGTTTTTT. Residues: CASSSVWSISGELFF.